This entry lists 2 T cell receptor beta chains sequenced from one sample in a study of shared clonotypes between healthy human individuals. The assay was immunoSEQ multiplex PCR, and TCRdb's table has in-frame clones only and misses some. This table holds roughly 2,300,000 clones, 85% to 95% found once. The source material was naive CD4+ T cells from PBMCs. As to subset: CD45RA+ positively selected. Receptor source: a man between 18 and 35 years old in good health. Some clones in this sample may be carry-over from other donors' samples.

This chain uses TRBV6-4 with TRBJ2-5; perhaps TRBD2 as D (6 bases). V was trimmed by 3 bases and J by 2 bases, leaving 19 bases between them. The CDR3 has 17 residues. The germline gives CDR1 MRHNA, CDR2 SNTAGT. The CDR3 sequence: CASSDGRERVRQETQYF. CDR3 DNA sequence: TGTGCCAGCAGTGATGGTAGAGAGCGGGTACGGCAAGAGACCCAGTACTTC.

V is TRBV25-1 and J is TRBJ1-5; D may be TRBD1 (5 bases). Germline CDR1 MGHDK, CDR2 SYGVNS. The ends were cut back, 3 bases at V and 11 bases at J, with 17 bases in the middle. This CDR3 has 14 amino acids. In nucleotides, the CDR3 is TGTGCCAGCAGTGACGCGCGGGGGGTAGTGGCCCAGCATTTT. It translates to CASSDARGVVAQHF. Supplemented by reference TRBV25-1 and TRBJ1-5, the full variable domain reads EADIYQTPRYLVIGTGKKITLECSQTMGHDKMYWYQQDPGMELHLIHYSYGVNSTEKGDLSSESTVSRIRTEHFPLTLESARPSHTSQYLCASSDARGVVAQHFGDGTRLSIL.